Below are 8 T cell receptor beta chains sequenced from a single sample in a study of T cells in Graves' hyperthyroidism and ophthalmopathy. Using RNA transcripts as the source, TCR beta CDR3 regions were amplified. The study used the HTBI primer set for a first-round RT-PCR of the TCR CDR3. TCRdb re-called the multiplex PCR reads with MiXCR, one entry per CDR3 protein. The table records around 800,000 distinct CDR3 sequences, more than 30% of them present only once. The sequencing sample was made of blood. The receptors derive from a man between 18 and 29 years old with Graves' hyperthyroidism.

V is TRBV5-1 and J is TRBJ1-1, with D hard to call. Germline V gene sequence: CDR1 SGHRS, CDR2 YFSETQ. Trimming took 1 base from V and 4 from J, leaving 11 bases between them. CDR3 size: 14 residues. This CDR3 reads CASSLRGSGTEAFF. The DNA for the CDR3 is TGCGCCAGCAGCTTGAGAGGGTCCGGCACTGAAGCTTTCTTT.

The genes are TRBV20-1 and TRBJ1-1, with D possibly TRBD1 on 6 matching bases. Germline values: CDR1 DFQATT, CDR2 SNEGSKA (reference sequence). CDR3 length: 14 residues. Between the trimmed V and J ends, which lost 5 bases and 1 base, there was a span of 14 bases. CDR3 DNA: TGCAGTGCTTCACCGGGGGGCAGGAACACTGAAGCTTTCTTT. This translates into CSASPGGRNTEAFF.

The rearrangement joins TRBV10-3 to TRBJ1-1; 8 nucleotides match TRBD1. The junction had 12 bases not matched to a gene; V was cut back by 11 bases and J by 4 bases. The germline gives CDR1 ENHRY, CDR2 SYGVKD. The CDR3 spans 14 residues. CDR3 in DNA: TGTGCCGGCATCCCGGACAGGGTCAGCACTGAAGCTTTCTTT. Its protein product is CAGIPDRVSTEAFF.

The V call is TRBV20-1, the J call TRBJ2-7; 12 nucleotides line up with TRBD2. The CDR3 runs 14 residues. V lost 4 bases, J lost 4 bases, and 5 bases stayed unmatched. Germline CDR1 reads DFQATT; CDR2 reads SNEGSKA (reference sequence). As DNA, the CDR3 is TGCAGTGCTACCTGGACTAGCGGGGAGTACGAGCAGTACTTC. This translates into CSATWTSGEYEQYF.

This clonotype was counted between two and nine times. J is TRBJ2-6 and V is TRBV12-3 or TRBV12-4; D not certain. V lost 6 bases and J 0 bases, leaving 6 bases between the germline ends. This CDR3 region has 14 residues. DNA of the CDR3: TGTGCCAGCAGCGCTTACTCTGGGGCCAACGTCCTGACTTTC. Translation gives CASSAYSGANVLTF.

The chain combines TRBV11-2 with TRBJ2-5, with D perhaps matching TRBD2 (7 bases). V was clipped by 3 bases and J by 5 bases, with 16 bases between them. The CDR3 runs 15 residues. From germline, CDR1 is SGHAT and CDR2 FQNNGV. The CDR3 DNA sequence: TGTGCCAGCAGCTTGCGCAGGGGAGGGTGGGAGACCCAGTACTTC. Translating gives CASSLRRGGWETQYF.

Details on this clonotype: A much bigger clone sits one base away, suggesting this may be a read error. The CDR3 ends on some other residue instead of the conserved phenylalanine or tryptophan, so this is likely a read error. V and J are TRBV29-1 and TRBJ2-7; 13 bases are shared with TRBD2. V shed 5 bases, J shed 3 bases, and the junction held 4 bases outside the gene matches. The CDR3 sequence is 14 residues long. CDR1 SQVTM and CDR2 ANQGSEA come from the germline V gene. CDR3: CSVLGLAGVYEQYL. CDR3 DNA sequence: TGCAGCGTTTTAGGACTAGCGGGAGTCTACGAGCAGTACCTC.

V and J are TRBV7-9 and TRBJ1-1, with D uncertain. Germline-derived CDR1 and CDR2 are SEHNR and FQNEAQ (reference sequence). The CDR3 extends over 11 amino acids. Trimming removed 10 bases from V and 7 bases from J, with 13 bases in between. In nucleotides, the CDR3 is TGTGCCACCAGGTCCCAAGGTGAAGCTTTCTTT. It translates to CATRSQGEAFF.